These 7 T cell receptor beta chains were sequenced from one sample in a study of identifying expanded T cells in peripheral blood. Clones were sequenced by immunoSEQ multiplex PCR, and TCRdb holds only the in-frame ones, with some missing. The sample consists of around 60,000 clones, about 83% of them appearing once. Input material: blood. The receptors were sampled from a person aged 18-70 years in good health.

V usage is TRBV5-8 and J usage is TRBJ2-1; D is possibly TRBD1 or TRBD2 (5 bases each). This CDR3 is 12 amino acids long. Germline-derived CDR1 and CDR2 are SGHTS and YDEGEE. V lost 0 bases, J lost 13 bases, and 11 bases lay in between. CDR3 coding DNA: TGTGCCAGCAGCTTGGTCCCGGGACGTCAGTTCTTC. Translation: CASSLVPGRQFF.

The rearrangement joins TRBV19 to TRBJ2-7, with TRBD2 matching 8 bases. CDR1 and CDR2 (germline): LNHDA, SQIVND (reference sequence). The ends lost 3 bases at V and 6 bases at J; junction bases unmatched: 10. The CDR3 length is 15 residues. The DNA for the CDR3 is TGTGCCAGTAGTATCGGAGCGGGAGCTGTGGGCGAGCAGTACTTC. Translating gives CASSIGAGAVGEQYF.

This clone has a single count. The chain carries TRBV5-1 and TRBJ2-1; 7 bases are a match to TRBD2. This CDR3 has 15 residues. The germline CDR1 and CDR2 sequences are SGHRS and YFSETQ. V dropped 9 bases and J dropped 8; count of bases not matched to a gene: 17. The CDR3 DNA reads TGCGCCACCCGCCGGTCTAGCGGCCATTTGGATGAGCAGTTCTTC. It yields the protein CATRRSSGHLDEQFF.

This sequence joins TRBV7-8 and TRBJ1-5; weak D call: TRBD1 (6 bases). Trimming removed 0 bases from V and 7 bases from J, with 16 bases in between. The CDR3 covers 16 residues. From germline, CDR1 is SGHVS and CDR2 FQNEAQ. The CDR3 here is CASSLAARGDGQPQHF. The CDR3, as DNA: TGTGCCAGCAGCTTAGCTGCCAGGGGTGATGGACAGCCCCAGCATTTT.

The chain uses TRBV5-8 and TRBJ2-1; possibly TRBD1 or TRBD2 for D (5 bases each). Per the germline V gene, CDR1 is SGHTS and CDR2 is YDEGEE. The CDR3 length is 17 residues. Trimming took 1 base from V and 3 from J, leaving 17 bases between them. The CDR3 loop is CASSLPRGGFHYNEQFF. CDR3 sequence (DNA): TGTGCCAGCAGCTTGCCCCGGGGCGGGTTTCACTACAATGAGCAGTTCTTC. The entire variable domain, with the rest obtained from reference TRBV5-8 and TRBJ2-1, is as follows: EAGVTQSPTHLIKTRGQQATLRCSPISGHTSVYWYQQALGLGLQFLLWYDEGEERNRGNFPPRFSGRQFPNYSSELNVNALELEDSALYLCASSLPRGGFHYNEQFFGPGTRLTVL.

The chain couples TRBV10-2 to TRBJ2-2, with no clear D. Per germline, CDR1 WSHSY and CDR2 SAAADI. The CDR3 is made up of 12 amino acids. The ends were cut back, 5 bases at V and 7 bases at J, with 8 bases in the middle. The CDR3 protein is CASSLLDGELFF. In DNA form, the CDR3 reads TGCGCCAGCAGTTTATTGGACGGGGAGCTGTTTTTT.

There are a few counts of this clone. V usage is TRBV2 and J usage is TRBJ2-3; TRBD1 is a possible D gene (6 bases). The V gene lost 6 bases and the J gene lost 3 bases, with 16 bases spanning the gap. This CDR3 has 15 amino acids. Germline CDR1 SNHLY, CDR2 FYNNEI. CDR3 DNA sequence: TGTGCCAGCAGGTCCGGACAGTCAAAGACAGATACGCAGTATTTT. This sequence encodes CASRSGQSKTDTQYF.